Presented here are 21 T cell receptor beta chains from one specimen sequenced in a study of T cells in Graves' hyperthyroidism and ophthalmopathy. Regions amplified from RNA transcripts were the TCR beta CDR3 regions. The TCR CDR3 was amplified in a first-round RT-PCR using the HTBI primer set. TCRdb reanalysed the multiplex PCR reads using MiXCR and keeps one entry per CDR3 protein. The repertoire holds 280,000 or so distinct CDR3 sequences, with over 12% as singletons. The source material was blood. Receptor source: a woman aged 45-59 years with Graves' hyperthyroidism that later progressed to Graves' ophthalmopathy.

This clonotype was seen only a few times. A much larger clone lies one base from this, so it may be a read error. V gene TRBV18 combines with J gene TRBJ2-7, with 13 positions matching TRBD2. The trim removed 0 bases at V and 7 bases at J, leaving 6 bases unmatched. Germline-derived CDR1 and CDR2 are KGHSH and LQKENI. The CDR3 sequence is 16 residues long. The CDR3 loop reads CASSPPLTSGGGEQYF. The CDR3 DNA sequence: TGTGCCAGCTCACCACCGTTAACTAGCGGGGGGGGAGAGCAGTACTTC.

At least ten counts were recorded for this clonotype. The chain recombines TRBV5-1 with TRBJ1-2; a weak D match, TRBD1 (5 bases). Deletions cut 0 bases from V and 6 bases from J, with 12 bases between. The CDR3 runs to 14 residues. Germline loops: CDR1 SGHRS, CDR2 YFSETQ. In DNA, the CDR3 is TGCGCCAGCAGCTTGGATTTACGGGGCGATGGCTACACCTTC. Its translation is CASSLDLRGDGYTF.

The chain is built from TRBV25-1 and TRBJ1-1, with D tentatively TRBD1 (6 bases). This CDR3 is built from 14 residues. Trimming took 2 bases from V and 4 from J, leaving 11 bases between them. In germline, CDR1 is MGHDK, CDR2 SYGVNS. In DNA, the CDR3 is TGTGCCAGCAGTGAACAGGGGTCGAGCACTGAAGCTTTCTTT. Amino acids: CASSEQGSSTEAFF.

In its sample, this clonotype was seen a few times. The V gene is TRBV7-3, the J gene TRBJ2-1; TRBD2 might be the D (6 bases). The CDR3 consists of 13 residues. Trimming removed 1 base at V and 5 bases at J, with 6 bases between. Germline CDR1 reads SGHTA; CDR2 reads FQGTGA. CDR3 sequence reads: CASSLSGDNEQFF. The CDR3 DNA sequence: TGTGCCAGCAGCTTAAGCGGGGACAATGAGCAGTTCTTC. Drawing the rest from reference TRBV7-3 and TRBJ2-1, the complete variable domain is GAGVSQTPSNKVTEKGKYVELRCDPISGHTALYWYRQSLGQGPEFLIYFQGTGAADDSGLPNDRFFAVRPEGSVSTLKIQRTERGDSAVYLCASSLSGDNEQFFGPGTRLTVL.

This clonotype was seen repeatedly, ten times or more. V usage is TRBV6-5 and J usage is TRBJ1-6; D unclear. Germline V CDR1 and CDR2: MNHEY, SVGAGI. This CDR3 has 15 residues. Trimming removed 0 bases from V and 7 bases from J, with 10 bases in between. CDR3 sequence: CASSYSNGVNSPLHF. The CDR3 DNA is TGTGCCAGCAGTTACTCGAACGGGGTGAATTCACCCCTCCACTTT.

The rearrangement links TRBV15 to TRBJ1-2; 10 nucleotides agree with TRBD1. Germline lookup yields CDR1 LNHNV and CDR2 YYDKDF (reference sequence). The CDR3 covers 14 residues. Unmatched junction bases numbered 8, after V lost 5 bases and J lost 8 bases. In DNA form, the CDR3 reads TGTGCCACCAGCGGCGGGGACAGGGGCAAGGGCTACACCTTC. Translating gives CATSGGDRGKGYTF.

This clonotype was detected many times. This chain links TRBV12-3 or TRBV12-4 with TRBJ1-3, with 8 bases matching TRBD1. The CDR3 covers 13 residues. With V trimmed by 5 bases and J by 4 bases, 1 base remained unmatched. The CDR3 reads CASSGTGGNTIYF. The CDR3 nucleotides read TGTGCCAGCAGTGGGACAGGCGGAAACACCATATATTTT.

Ten or more counts support this clonotype. The V call is TRBV28, the J call TRBJ1-5; 9 bases match TRBD1. The CDR3 runs 14 residues. The junction had 6 bases not matched to a gene; V was cut back by 5 bases and J by 7 bases. Germline V gene data show CDR1 as MDHEN and CDR2 as SYDVKM. CDR3 nucleotides: TGTGCCAGCAGTAAACAGGGGGCAGGACAGCCCCAGCATTTT. Translation gives CASSKQGAGQPQHF. The full variable domain, completed using reference TRBV28 and TRBJ1-5, is DVKVTQSSRYLVKRTGEKVFLECVQDMDHENMFWYRQDPGLGLRLIYFSYDVKMKEKGDIPEGYSVSREKKERFSLILESASTNQTSMYLCASSKQGAGQPQHFGDGTRLSIL.

Many counts were recorded for this clonotype. CDR3 protein: CASRTGQGYVQPQHF. Written as DNA, the CDR3 is TGTGCCAGCAGGACGGGACAGGGGTACGTTCAGCCCCAGCATTTT. The chain links TRBV28 to TRBJ1-5; TRBD1 agrees at 10 bases. The CDR3 has 15 amino acids. V dropped 6 bases and J dropped 6; count of bases not matched to a gene: 8. Germline V lookup: CDR1 MDHEN, CDR2 SYDVKM.

The chain is built from TRBV20-1 and TRBJ2-6; D is tentatively TRBD1 or TRBD2 (5 bases each). The CDR3 is 16 residues long. In germline, CDR1 is DFQATT, CDR2 SNEGSKA (reference sequence). V lost 6 bases to trimming and J lost 4 bases, with 19 bases between them. Written as DNA, the CDR3 is TGCAGTGCCCCCGGGACCCTCAGGAGAGGGGCCAACGTCCTGACTTTC. Residues: CSAPGTLRRGANVLTF.

This clonotype was seen just once. The chain combines TRBV18 with TRBJ2-7; TRBD2 matches 14 bases. The V segment lost 4 bases and the J segment 1 base; nucleotides outside the gene matches: 12. The CDR3 is 19 amino acids. Germline CDR1 is KGHSH and CDR2 is LQKENI. The CDR3 DNA reads TGTGCCAGCTCACTACGGACTAGCGGGAGGTCCTTCGGGTCCTACGAGCAGTACTTC. It is translated as CASSLRTSGRSFGSYEQYF.

This clonotype was seen at least ten times. This chain uses TRBV11-3 with TRBJ2-3; D is possibly TRBD1 (5 bases). In germline, CDR1 is SGHNT, CDR2 YENEEA. The V end was cut by 3 bases, the J end by 6 bases, with 10 bases between. CDR3 length: 13 amino acids. The CDR3 protein is CASSFAQGDTQYF. CDR3 sequence (DNA): TGTGCCAGCAGCTTTGCCCAGGGCGATACGCAGTATTTT.

There are many counts of this clonotype. V and J are TRBV7-3 and TRBJ2-3; D assignment may be TRBD1 or TRBD2 (5 bases each). V was trimmed by 5 bases and J by 0 bases, leaving 12 bases between them. The length of the CDR3 is 15 residues. Germline V gene lookup returns CDR1 SGHTA and CDR2 FQGTGA. DNA for the CDR3: TGTGCCAGCAGCGGGACCGAGGGCAGCACAGATACGCAGTATTTT. Protein sequence: CASSGTEGSTDTQYF.

This clonotype was seen repeatedly, ten times or more. The rearrangement joins TRBV5-6 to TRBJ2-3; no clear D gene. V lost 3 bases and J lost 1, with 6 bases in between. The CDR3 length is 13 residues. CDR1 is SGHDT and CDR2 is YYEEEE in the germline V gene. The CDR3 spells CASSWAGTDTQYF. CDR3 nucleotide sequence: TGTGCCAGCAGCTGGGCCGGCACAGATACGCAGTATTTT.

The chain employs TRBV9 and TRBJ1-3; D may be TRBD1 (6 bases). CDR1 is SGDLS and CDR2 is YYNGEE in the germline V gene. The length of the CDR3 is 16 residues. The germline V and J ends were trimmed by 4 bases and 4 bases, with 18 bases remaining between them. The CDR3 coding sequence is TGTGCCAGCAGCTTCCGCCGCGGGGGGACAGGAAACACCATATATTTT. Translating gives CASSFRRGGTGNTIYF.

This clonotype showed up many times. The chain carries TRBV7-3 and TRBJ2-2, with D perhaps TRBD2 (6 bases). The ends were cut back, 7 bases at V and 5 bases at J, with 11 bases in the middle. There are 13 residues in the CDR3. Germline V CDR1 and CDR2: SGHTA, FQGTGA. CDR3 in DNA: TGTGCCAGCACCCCCGGGGGAACCGGGGAGCTGTTTTTT. Its translation: CASTPGGTGELFF.

The V and J genes are TRBV29-1 and TRBJ2-7; possibly TRBD1 for D (6 bases). CDR3 length: 13 residues. V shed 6 bases and J shed 3 bases, with 15 bases lying between them. CDR1 SQVTM and CDR2 ANQGSEA come from the germline V gene. The CDR3: CSVLHRGGYEQYF. The CDR3 nucleotides read TGCAGCGTCTTACACCGAGGGGGCTACGAGCAGTACTTC.

This clonotype was observed many times. The rearrangement joins TRBV28 to TRBJ1-5, with D possibly matching TRBD1 (5 bases). Germline V lookup: CDR1 MDHEN, CDR2 SYDVKM. CDR3 length equals 16 residues. The V gene lost 4 bases and the J gene lost 3 bases, with 16 bases spanning the gap. In DNA form, the CDR3 reads TGTGCCAGCAGTTCAATGGGGCCAGCAATCAATCAGCCCCAGCATTTT. It yields the protein CASSSMGPAINQPQHF.

This clonotype was detected ten times or more. V is TRBV30 and J is TRBJ2-1; D perhaps matches TRBD2 (7 bases). Germline loops: CDR1 GTSNPN, CDR2 SVGIG (reference sequence). V lost 3 bases and J 6 bases, leaving 27 bases between the germline ends. The CDR3 is 18 residues long. Here the CDR3 DNA reads TGTGCCTGGAGCCGCCCTCCGAGGGGGGGGCGGGCCATCAATGAGCAGTTCTTC. Its translation: CAWSRPPRGGRAINEQFF.

This clonotype has more than one count but fewer than ten. J is TRBJ1-2 and V is TRBV2; D is ambiguous. The CDR3 spans 11 residues. In germline, CDR1 is SNHLY, CDR2 FYNNEI. Trimming stripped 10 bases from V and 4 bases from J, with 10 bases between. CDR3 protein: CATWSRYGYTF. CDR3 DNA sequence: TGTGCCACTTGGTCCCGCTATGGCTACACCTTC.

This clonotype was detected many times. The CDR3: CASGNYNEQFF. CDR3 DNA: TGTGCCAGCGGGAATTACAATGAGCAGTTCTTC. The chain employs TRBV3-1 and TRBJ2-1; no clear D gene. Germline loops: CDR1 LGHDT, CDR2 YNNKEL (reference sequence). CDR3 length: 11 amino acids. The V end lost 8 bases, the J end lost 4 bases, and 6 bases lay between the germline ends.